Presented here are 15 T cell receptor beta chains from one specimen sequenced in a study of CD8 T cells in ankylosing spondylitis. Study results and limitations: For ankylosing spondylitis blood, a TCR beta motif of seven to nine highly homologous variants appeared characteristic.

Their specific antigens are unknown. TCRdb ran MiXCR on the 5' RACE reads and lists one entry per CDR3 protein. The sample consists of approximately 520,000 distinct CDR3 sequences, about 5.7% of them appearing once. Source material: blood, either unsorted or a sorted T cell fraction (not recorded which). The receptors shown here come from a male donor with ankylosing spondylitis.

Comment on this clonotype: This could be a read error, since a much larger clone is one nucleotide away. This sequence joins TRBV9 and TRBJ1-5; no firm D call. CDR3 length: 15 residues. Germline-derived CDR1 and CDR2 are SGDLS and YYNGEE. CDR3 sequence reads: CASSADPGGNPPQHF. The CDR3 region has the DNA TGTGCCAGCAGCGCCGACCCAGGAGGCAATCCGCCCCAGCATTTT.

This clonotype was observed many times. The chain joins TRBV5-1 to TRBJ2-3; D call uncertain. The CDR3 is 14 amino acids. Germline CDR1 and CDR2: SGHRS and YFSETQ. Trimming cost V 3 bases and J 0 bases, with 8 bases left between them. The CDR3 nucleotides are TGCGCCAGCAGCTACGCAGTTAGCACAGATACGCAGTATTTT. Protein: CASSYAVSTDTQYF. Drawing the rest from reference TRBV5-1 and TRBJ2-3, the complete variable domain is KAGVTQTPRYLIKTRGQQVTLSCSPISGHRSVSWYQQTPGQGLQFLFEYFSETQRNKGNFPGRFSGRQFSNSRSEMNVSTLELGDSALYLCASSYAVSTDTQYFGPGTRLTVL.

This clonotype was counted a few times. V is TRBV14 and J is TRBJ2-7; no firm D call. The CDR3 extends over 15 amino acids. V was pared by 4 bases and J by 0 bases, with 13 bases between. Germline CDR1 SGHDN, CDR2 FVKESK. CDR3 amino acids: CASSPLGRSSYEQYF. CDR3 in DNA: TGTGCCAGCAGCCCCCTCGGCAGAAGCTCCTACGAGCAGTACTTC.

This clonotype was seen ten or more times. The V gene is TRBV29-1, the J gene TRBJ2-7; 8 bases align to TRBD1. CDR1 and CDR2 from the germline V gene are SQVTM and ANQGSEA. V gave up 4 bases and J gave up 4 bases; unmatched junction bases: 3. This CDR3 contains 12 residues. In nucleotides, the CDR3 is TGCAGCGTTGGGACAGGGATATACGAGCAGTACTTC. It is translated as CSVGTGIYEQYF.

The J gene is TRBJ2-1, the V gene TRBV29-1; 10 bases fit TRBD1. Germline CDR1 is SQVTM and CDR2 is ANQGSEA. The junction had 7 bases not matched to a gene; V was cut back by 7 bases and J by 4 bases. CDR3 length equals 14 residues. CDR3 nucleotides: TGCAGCGCTACCGGGACAGGGGCTTACAATGAGCAGTTCTTC. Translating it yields CSATGTGAYNEQFF.

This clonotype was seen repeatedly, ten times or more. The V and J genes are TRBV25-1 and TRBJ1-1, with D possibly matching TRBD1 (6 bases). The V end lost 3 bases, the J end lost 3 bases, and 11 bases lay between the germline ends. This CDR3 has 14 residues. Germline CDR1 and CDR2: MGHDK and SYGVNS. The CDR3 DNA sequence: TGTGCCAGCAGTGAGGACAGAGTGGACACTGAAGCTTTCTTT. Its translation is CASSEDRVDTEAFF.

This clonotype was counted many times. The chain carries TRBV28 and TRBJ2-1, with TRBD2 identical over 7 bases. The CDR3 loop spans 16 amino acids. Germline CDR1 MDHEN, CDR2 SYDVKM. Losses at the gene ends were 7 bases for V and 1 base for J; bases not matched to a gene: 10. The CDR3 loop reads CASTPAGTDSYNEQFF. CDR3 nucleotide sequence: TGTGCCAGCACCCCAGCGGGGACGGATTCCTACAATGAGCAGTTCTTC.

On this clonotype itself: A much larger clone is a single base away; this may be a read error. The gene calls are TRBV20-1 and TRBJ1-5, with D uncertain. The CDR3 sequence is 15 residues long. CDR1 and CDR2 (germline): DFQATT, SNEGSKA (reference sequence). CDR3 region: CCARDSGVWNQPQHF. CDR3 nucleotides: TGCTGTGCTAGAGATAGCGGGGTATGGAATCAGCCCCAGCATTTT.

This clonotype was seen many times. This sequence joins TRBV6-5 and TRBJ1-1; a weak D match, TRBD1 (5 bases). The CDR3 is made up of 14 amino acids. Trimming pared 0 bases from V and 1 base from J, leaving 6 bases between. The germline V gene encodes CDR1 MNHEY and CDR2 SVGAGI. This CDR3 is CASSYSGANTEAFF. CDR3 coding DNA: TGTGCCAGCAGTTACTCCGGGGCGAACACTGAAGCTTTCTTT.

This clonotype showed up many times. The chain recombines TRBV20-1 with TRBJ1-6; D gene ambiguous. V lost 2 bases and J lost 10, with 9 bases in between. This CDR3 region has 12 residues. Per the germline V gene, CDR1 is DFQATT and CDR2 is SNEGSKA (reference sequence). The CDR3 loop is CSARKDVSPLHF. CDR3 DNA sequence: TGCAGTGCTAGAAAGGACGTGTCACCCCTCCACTTT.

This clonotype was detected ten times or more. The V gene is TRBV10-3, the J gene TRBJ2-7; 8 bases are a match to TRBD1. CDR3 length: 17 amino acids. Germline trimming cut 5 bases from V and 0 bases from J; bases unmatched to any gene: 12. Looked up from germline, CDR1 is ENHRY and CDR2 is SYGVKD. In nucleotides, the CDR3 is TGTGCCATCAGTCCTACTGTAACAGGGGGTAGCTCCTACGAGCAGTACTTC. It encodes CAISPTVTGGSSYEQYF.

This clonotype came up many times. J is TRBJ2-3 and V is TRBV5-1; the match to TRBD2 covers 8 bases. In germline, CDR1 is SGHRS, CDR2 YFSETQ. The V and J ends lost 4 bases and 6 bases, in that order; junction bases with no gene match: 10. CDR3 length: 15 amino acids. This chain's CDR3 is CASSKAGVSRDTQYF. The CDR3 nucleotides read TGCGCCAGCAGCAAAGCGGGAGTCTCCCGCGATACGCAGTATTTT.

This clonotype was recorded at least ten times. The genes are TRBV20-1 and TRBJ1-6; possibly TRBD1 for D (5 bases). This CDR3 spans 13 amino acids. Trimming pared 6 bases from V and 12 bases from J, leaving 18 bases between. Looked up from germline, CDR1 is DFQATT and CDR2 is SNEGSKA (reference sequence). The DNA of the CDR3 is TGCAGTGCCCGCCCAGGGTTGGTTATACCCCTCCACTTT. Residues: CSARPGLVIPLHF.

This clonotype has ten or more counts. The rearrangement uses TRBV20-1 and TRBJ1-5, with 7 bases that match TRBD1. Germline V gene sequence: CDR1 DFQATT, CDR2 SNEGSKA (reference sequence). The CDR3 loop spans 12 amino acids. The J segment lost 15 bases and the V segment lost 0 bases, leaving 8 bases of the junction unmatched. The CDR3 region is CSAREQGKGPHF. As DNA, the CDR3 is TGCAGTGCTAGAGAACAGGGGAAGGGTCCGCATTTT.

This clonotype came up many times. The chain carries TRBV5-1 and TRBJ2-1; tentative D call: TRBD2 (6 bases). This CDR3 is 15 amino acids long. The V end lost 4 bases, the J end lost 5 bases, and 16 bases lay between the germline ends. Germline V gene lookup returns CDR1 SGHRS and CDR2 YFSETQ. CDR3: CASSPALAPNNEQFF. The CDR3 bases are TGCGCCAGCAGCCCCGCACTAGCTCCCAACAATGAGCAGTTCTTC.